The 13 T cell receptor beta chains listed next were all sequenced from one sample in a study of shared clonotypes between healthy human individuals. Generated by immunoSEQ multiplex PCR, the TCRdb table keeps only in-frame clones and is missing some. The sample contains around 2.1 million clones, about 92% of which appear only once. Naive CD8 cells were CD45RO-negative, positively selected for CCR7, excluding terminally differentiated effector memory CD45RA+ cells. The specimen was naive CD8+ T cells from PBMCs. The receptor source for this set is a man younger than 30 in good health. Some clones in this sample may be carry-over from other donors' samples.

In its sample, this clone was seen a few times. This chain joins TRBV30 and TRBJ1-5; D is perhaps TRBD1 (5 bases). Germline V gene lookup returns CDR1 GTSNPN and CDR2 SVGIG (reference sequence). The CDR3 runs 17 residues. Trimming pared 3 bases from V and 2 bases from J, leaving 20 bases between. CDR3 loop: CAWSAPGRRDGNQPQHF. For the CDR3, the DNA is TGTGCCTGGAGCGCTCCGGGACGGCGGGATGGCAATCAGCCCCAGCATTTT.

V and J are TRBV27 and TRBJ2-2; 9 nucleotides match TRBD2. Trimming at V came to 6 bases and at J to 7 bases, leaving 9 bases not matched to a gene. The CDR3 runs to 15 residues. Germline V gene sequence: CDR1 MNHEY, CDR2 SMNVEV (reference sequence). The CDR3 coding sequence is TGTGCCAGCAGAATAGCGGGAGAAGGGATCGGGGAGCTGTTTTTT. Its protein product is CASRIAGEGIGELFF.

The chain links TRBV7-6 to TRBJ2-2, with 8 positions matching TRBD1. Looked up from germline, CDR1 is SGHVS and CDR2 is FNYEAQ. V lost 5 bases, J lost 5 bases, and 10 bases stayed unmatched. This CDR3 is 16 amino acids long. The CDR3 spells CASSPGQGAKTGELFF. The CDR3 coding sequence is TGTGCCAGCAGCCCAGGGCAGGGGGCAAAGACCGGGGAGCTGTTTTTT.

The genes are TRBV5-6 and TRBJ2-5; TRBD1 agrees at 8 bases. Germline CDR1 SGHDT, CDR2 YYEEEE. V was clipped by 0 bases and J by 2 bases; unmatched bases: 15. This CDR3 contains 19 residues. Written as DNA, the CDR3 is TGTGCCAGCAGCTTGGCCGATTCAGGGGGCCCTCCCCAACAAGAGACCCAGTACTTC. Translating gives CASSLADSGGPPQQETQYF.

V gene TRBV6-5 combines with J gene TRBJ2-7, with a possible D match to TRBD2 (6 bases). With 6 bases removed from V and 5 bases from J, the gap between germline ends came to 20 bases. This CDR3 spans 15 amino acids. Germline V gives CDR1 MNHEY, CDR2 SVGAGI. CDR3 DNA: TGTGCCAGCAGCCCGGACGGGGGTGAAACGCACGAGCAGTACTTC. Translating it yields CASSPDGGETHEQYF.

The chain couples TRBV19 to TRBJ2-1, with 7 bases that match TRBD2. There are 13 residues in the CDR3. The trim removed 7 bases at V and 7 bases at J, leaving 7 bases unmatched. The germline gives CDR1 LNHDA, CDR2 SQIVND (reference sequence). As DNA, the CDR3 is TGTGCCAGTATCGGGACTAACGGGAATGAGCAGTTCTTC. This gives the protein CASIGTNGNEQFF.

This clone has only one observation. J is TRBJ1-4 and V is TRBV7-2; weak D call: TRBD1 (6 bases). CDR3 length equals 14 residues. The ends were cut back, 4 bases at V and 5 bases at J, with 11 bases in the middle. Germline CDR1 is SGHTA and CDR2 is FQGNSA. The chain's CDR3 is CASSYGGRNEKLFF. For the CDR3, the DNA is TGTGCCAGCAGCTATGGGGGGCGGAATGAAAAACTGTTTTTT.

The V call is TRBV30, the J call TRBJ2-7; perhaps TRBD1 as D (5 bases). The CDR3 spans 12 residues. Germline-derived CDR1 and CDR2 are GTSNPN and SVGIG (reference sequence). V shed 3 bases and J shed 5 bases, with 11 bases lying between them. The CDR3 protein is CAWSTGTHEQYF. The CDR3 DNA sequence: TGTGCCTGGAGCACAGGTACCCACGAGCAGTACTTC.

With respect to this clone: A read error may explain this, as a much larger clone is one base away. Other DNA sequences from this sample encode an identical CDR3 as well. The V gene is TRBV27, the J gene TRBJ2-7, with D unclear. The CDR3 runs 13 residues. V lost 3 bases, J lost 2 bases, and 8 bases lay in between. Germline V CDR1 and CDR2: MNHEY, SMNVEV (reference sequence). In nucleotides, the CDR3 is TGTGCCAGCAGTTTTGGTAGGACCTACGAGCAGTACTTC. Its protein is CASSFGRTYEQYF.

This sequence joins TRBV27 and TRBJ2-7; no reliable D call. Per the germline V gene, CDR1 is MNHEY and CDR2 is SMNVEV (reference sequence). This CDR3 spans 15 amino acids. The ends were cut back, 3 bases at V and 4 bases at J, with 16 bases in the middle. The CDR3 DNA reads as TGTGCCAGCAGTTTTCGGGCAGCTCTGGCATACGAGCAGTACTTC. The encoded protein is CASSFRAALAYEQYF.

The chain joins TRBV28 to TRBJ2-1; 7 bases are a match to TRBD2. This CDR3 spans 15 amino acids. Losses at the gene ends were 9 bases for V and 6 bases for J; bases not matched to a gene: 14. Per germline, CDR1 MDHEN and CDR2 SYDVKM. The CDR3: CASTFWRELPNEQFF. As DNA, the CDR3 is TGTGCCAGTACGTTTTGGCGGGAGCTGCCCAATGAGCAGTTCTTC.

A single count supports this clone. The rearrangement joins TRBV2 to TRBJ2-7; D gene unclear. The CDR3 totals 13 residues. With 2 bases removed from V and 5 bases from J, the gap between germline ends came to 10 bases. Germline V gives CDR1 SNHLY, CDR2 FYNNEI. The CDR3 bases are TGTGCCAGCAGTGAACTAACCGGCCACGAGCAGTACTTC. Its translation is CASSELTGHEQYF.

The CDR3 region has the DNA TGTGCCAGCAGTTCCCAGACAGGCCAGGAGGGAGTATACAATGAGCAGTTCTTC. It specifies CASSSQTGQEGVYNEQFF. The genes are TRBV28 and TRBJ2-1; D possibly uses TRBD1 or TRBD2 (6 bases each). This CDR3 has 18 residues. V lost 4 bases to trimming and J lost 4 bases, with 23 bases between them. CDR1 and CDR2 (germline): MDHEN, SYDVKM.